Following are 14 T cell receptor beta chains from one sample sequenced in a study of blood T cell repertoires in COVID-19. The method was immunoSEQ multiplex PCR; TCRdb's version includes in-frame clones alone and lacks a portion of them. This table has about 280,000 clones, around 85% appearing once. Sequenced: PBMCs or T cells enriched from blood (not recorded which). All receptors come from a woman in her 40s who had recovered from COVID-19.

The chain links TRBV30 to TRBJ2-7, with TRBD1 as a possible D gene (5 bases). The CDR3 loop spans 13 amino acids. The V end was cut by 4 bases, the J end by 2 bases, with 12 bases between. CDR1 and CDR2 (germline): GTSNPN, SVGIG (reference sequence). CDR3: CAWKGNSPYEQYF. CDR3 coding DNA: TGTGCCTGGAAGGGGAACAGTCCCTACGAGCAGTACTTC.

The chain has TRBV6-2 or TRBV6-3 and TRBJ1-2; possibly TRBD1 for D (5 bases). Germline V gives CDR1 MNHEY, CDR2 SVGEGT. The CDR3 sequence is 13 residues long. Trimming cost V 6 bases and J 2 bases, with 10 bases left between them. CDR3 residues: CASSREGNYGYTF. The DNA for the CDR3 is TGTGCCAGCAGCCGGGAGGGGAACTATGGCTACACCTTC.

This chain links TRBV27 with TRBJ2-5; 10 nucleotides line up with TRBD2. The length of the CDR3 is 18 residues. V shed 7 bases and J 3 bases; nucleotides not matched to a gene: 17. CDR1 is MNHEY and CDR2 is SMNVEV in the germline V gene (reference sequence). DNA for the CDR3: TGTGCCAGCACCCCGGGGGCTAGCGGGAGAGAGTTTAAAGAGACCCAGTACTTC. It specifies CASTPGASGREFKETQYF.

The chain is built from TRBV6-6 and TRBJ2-5; weak D call: TRBD1 (5 bases). The CDR3 spans 14 residues. CDR1 MNHNY and CDR2 SVGAGI come from the germline V gene (reference sequence). Between the trimmed V and J ends, which lost 7 bases and 5 bases, there was a span of 17 bases. The CDR3: CASTRQSRRETQYF. The CDR3 DNA reads TGTGCCAGCACTAGACAGAGCCGAAGGGAGACCCAGTACTTC.

The V gene is TRBV7-8, the J gene TRBJ2-2; 9 nucleotides agree with TRBD1. V trimming: 8 bases; J trimming: 1 base; junction bases outside the gene matches: 5. The V gene's germline CDR1 is SGHVS and CDR2 FQNEAQ. CDR3 length: 15 amino acids. CDR3 loop: CASERDRVNTGELFF. DNA for the CDR3: TGTGCCAGCGAGAGGGACAGGGTGAACACCGGGGAGCTGTTTTTT.

This clone appeared a single time. The rearrangement links TRBV5-1 to TRBJ2-2; TRBD2 is a possible D gene (5 bases). The CDR3 loop spans 17 amino acids. V gave up 2 bases and J gave up 4 bases, with 18 bases separating them. The germline gives CDR1 SGHRS, CDR2 YFSETQ. CDR3 sequence reads: CASSFASLLSITGELFF. CDR3 sequence (DNA): TGCGCCAGCAGCTTCGCTAGCCTACTCAGTATCACCGGGGAGCTGTTTTTT.

The rearrangement links TRBV28 to TRBJ1-5; D unclear. Per germline, CDR1 MDHEN and CDR2 SYDVKM. Trimming removed 3 bases from V and 7 bases from J, with 10 bases in between. CDR3 length: 13 amino acids. This CDR3 reads CASSFPLGQPQHF. The CDR3, as DNA: TGTGCCAGCAGTTTCCCCCTCGGGCAGCCCCAGCATTTT.

The V call is TRBV7-8, the J call TRBJ1-5, with D maybe TRBD1 (6 bases). Per the germline V gene, CDR1 is SGHVS and CDR2 is FQNEAQ. CDR3 size: 15 residues. V lost 1 base and J 4 bases, leaving 11 bases between the germline ends. This CDR3 is CASSLGGTLNQPQHF. In nucleotides, the CDR3 is TGTGCCAGCAGCTTAGGGGGGACACTTAATCAGCCCCAGCATTTT.

This clone was detected many times. The chain joins TRBV27 to TRBJ1-6; TRBD1 aligns across 8 bases. The V segment lost 5 bases and the J segment 0 bases; nucleotides outside the gene matches: 6. The CDR3 sequence is 17 residues long. Germline assignment: CDR1 MNHEY and CDR2 SMNVEV (reference sequence). The CDR3: CASSMDRDSSYNSPLHF. CDR3 DNA sequence: TGTGCCAGCAGTATGGACAGGGACAGCTCCTATAATTCACCCCTCCACTTT.

The chain uses TRBV27 and TRBJ1-1, with no clear D. V was trimmed by 3 bases and J by 3 bases, leaving 17 bases between them. CDR3 size: 16 residues. The germline V gene encodes CDR1 MNHEY and CDR2 SMNVEV (reference sequence). This chain's CDR3 is CASSFSRSRRDTEAFF. The CDR3 coding sequence is TGTGCCAGCAGTTTTTCCCGGTCCCGGCGGGACACTGAAGCTTTCTTT.

The chain has TRBV7-2 and TRBJ2-4; 7 bases fit TRBD1. CDR3 length: 14 residues. The ends lost 6 bases at V and 16 bases at J; junction bases unmatched: 18. CDR1 SGHTA and CDR2 FQGNSA come from the germline V gene. The CDR3 here is CASRTALAGTELYF. The CDR3 DNA reads as TGTGCCAGCAGGACGGCCTTAGCCGGGACAGAGTTATACTTC.

The chain links TRBV7-2 to TRBJ1-1; TRBD1 agrees at 9 bases. The length of the CDR3 is 15 residues. V lost 0 bases and J lost 6; bases outside the gene matches: 5. Germline CDR1 reads SGHTA; CDR2 reads FQGNSA. For the CDR3, the DNA is TGTGCCAGCAGCTTAGCGTACAGGGGGCATGCTGAAGCTTTCTTT. It specifies CASSLAYRGHAEAFF.

The chain employs TRBV5-1 and TRBJ2-2; TRBD1 might be the D (5 bases). Trimming took 4 bases from V and 3 from J, leaving 25 bases between them. Looked up from germline, CDR1 is SGHRS and CDR2 is YFSETQ. This CDR3 has 19 residues. CDR3 sequence (DNA): TGCGCCAGCAGCCACACCGATTCAGGGTCACCACGCGACACCGGGGAGCTGTTTTTT. Amino acid sequence: CASSHTDSGSPRDTGELFF.

The rearrangement uses TRBV12-2 and TRBJ2-7; TRBD2, as called in the table, went unchecked against the DNA. TRBV12-2 is recorded as a pseudogene. The CDR3 runs 16 residues. DNA of the CDR3: TGTGCAAGTCGCTGTCATGGCGCGGGAGGCTCCTACGAGCAGTACTTC. As protein: CASRCHGAGGSYEQYF.